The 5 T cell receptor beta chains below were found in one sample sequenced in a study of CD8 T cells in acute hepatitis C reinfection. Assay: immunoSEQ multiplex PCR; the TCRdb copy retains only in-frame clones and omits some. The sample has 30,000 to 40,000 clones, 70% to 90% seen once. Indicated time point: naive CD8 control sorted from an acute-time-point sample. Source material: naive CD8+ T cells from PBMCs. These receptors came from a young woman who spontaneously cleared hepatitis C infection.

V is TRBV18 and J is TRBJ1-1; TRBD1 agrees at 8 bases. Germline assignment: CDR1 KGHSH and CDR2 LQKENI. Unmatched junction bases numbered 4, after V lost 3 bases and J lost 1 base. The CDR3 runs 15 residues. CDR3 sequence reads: CASSPKGTGNTEAFF. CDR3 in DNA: TGTGCCAGCTCACCTAAGGGGACAGGGAACACTGAAGCTTTCTTT. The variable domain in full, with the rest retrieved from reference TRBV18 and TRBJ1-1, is NAGVMQNPRHLVRRRGQEARLRCSPMKGHSHVYWYRQLPEEGLKFMVYLQKENIIDESGMPKERFSAEFPKEGPSILRIQQVVRGDSAAYFCASSPKGTGNTEAFFGQGTRLTVV.

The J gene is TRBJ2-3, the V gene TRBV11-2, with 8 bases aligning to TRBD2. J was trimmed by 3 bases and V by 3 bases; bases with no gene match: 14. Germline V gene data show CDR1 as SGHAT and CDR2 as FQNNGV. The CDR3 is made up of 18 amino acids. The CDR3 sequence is CASSFRSIPSGRTDTQYF. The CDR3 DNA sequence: TGTGCCAGCAGCTTTCGAAGTATTCCCAGCGGGAGAACAGATACGCAGTATTTT.

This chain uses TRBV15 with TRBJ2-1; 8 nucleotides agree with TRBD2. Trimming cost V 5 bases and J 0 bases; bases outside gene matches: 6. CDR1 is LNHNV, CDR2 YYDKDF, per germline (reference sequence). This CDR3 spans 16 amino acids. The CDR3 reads CATSGISGSSYNEQFF. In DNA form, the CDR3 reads TGTGCCACCAGCGGGATCAGCGGGAGCTCCTACAATGAGCAGTTCTTC.

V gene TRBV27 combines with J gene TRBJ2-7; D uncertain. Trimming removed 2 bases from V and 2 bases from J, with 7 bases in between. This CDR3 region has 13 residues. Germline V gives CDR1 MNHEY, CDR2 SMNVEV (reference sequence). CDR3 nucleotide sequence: TGTGCCAGCAGTTTAATTGGGGCCTACGAGCAGTACTTC. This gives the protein CASSLIGAYEQYF.

CDR3 coding DNA: TGTGCCAGCAGCCAAGGGGGAGGTACATACAATGAGCAGTTCTTC. Protein sequence: CASSQGGGTYNEQFF. J is TRBJ2-1 and V is TRBV7-9; D tentatively fits TRBD1 or TRBD2 (6 bases each). Germline V gene lookup returns CDR1 SEHNR and CDR2 FQNEAQ (reference sequence). This CDR3 has 15 residues. Deletions cut 5 bases from V and 4 bases from J, with 15 bases between.